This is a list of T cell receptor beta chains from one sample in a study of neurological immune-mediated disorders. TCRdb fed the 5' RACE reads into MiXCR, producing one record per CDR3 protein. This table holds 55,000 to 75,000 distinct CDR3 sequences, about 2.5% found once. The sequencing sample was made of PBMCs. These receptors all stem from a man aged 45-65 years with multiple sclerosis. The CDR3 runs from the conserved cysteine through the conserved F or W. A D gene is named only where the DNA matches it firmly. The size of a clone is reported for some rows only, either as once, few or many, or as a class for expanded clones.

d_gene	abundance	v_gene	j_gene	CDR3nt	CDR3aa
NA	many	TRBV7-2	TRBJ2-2	TGTGCCAGCAGCTTAGTAGGGGGGGGCGTCGGGGAGCTGTTTTTT	CASSLVGGGVGELFF
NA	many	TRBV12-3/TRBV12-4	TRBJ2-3	TGTGCCAGCAGTCCGACCTCGGATACGCAGTATTTT	CASSPTSDTQYF
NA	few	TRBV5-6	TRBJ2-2	TGTGCCAGCAGCTTGGAGGGAACGAACACCGGGGAGCTGTTTTTT	CASSLEGTNTGELFF
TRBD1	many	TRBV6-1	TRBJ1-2	TGTGCCAGCAGTGAAGCCGGGCCACAGGGGGCTAACACCTTC	CASSEAGPQGANTF
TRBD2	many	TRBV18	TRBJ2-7	TGTGCCAGCTCACGGGCGGGGGGGCAAAACGAGCAGTACTTC	CASSRAGGQNEQYF
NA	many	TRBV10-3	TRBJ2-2	TGTGCCATCAGTGACCAGGGGACGGCGAACACCGGGGAGCTGTTTTTT	CAISDQGTANTGELFF
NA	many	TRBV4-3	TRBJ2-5	TGCGCCAGCAGCCAAGATTGGCGGGGGCACCAAGAGACCCAGTACTTC	CASSQDWRGHQETQYF
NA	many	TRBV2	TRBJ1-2	TGTGCCAGCAGTGAAAAGGGGGGCGTTGGCTATGGCTACACCTTC	CASSEKGGVGYGYTF
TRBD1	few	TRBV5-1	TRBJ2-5	TGCGCCAGCAGCTCTACAGGGGGCTCGGTAAGGGAGACCCAGTACTTC	CASSSTGGSVRETQYF
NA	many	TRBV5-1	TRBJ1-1	TGCGCCAGCAGCTTGGACTTGAGCGTGGGCACTGAAGCTTTCTTT	CASSLDLSVGTEAFF
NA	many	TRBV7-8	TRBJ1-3	TGTGCCAGCAGCCCAAGCGGATCCCGCTCTGGAAACACCATATATTTT	CASSPSGSRSGNTIYF
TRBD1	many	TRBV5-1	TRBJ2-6	TGCGCCAGCAAGGCCGGGACAGGGGGCTCTGGGGCCAACGTCCTGACTTTC	CASKAGTGGSGANVLTF
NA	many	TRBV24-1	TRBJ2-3	TGTGCCACCAGTGATGACGGACTGGATACGCAGTATTTT	CATSDDGLDTQYF
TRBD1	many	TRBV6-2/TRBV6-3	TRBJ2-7	TGTGCCAGCAGTGCGGGACAGGGGATCTCCTACGAGCAGTACTTC	CASSAGQGISYEQYF
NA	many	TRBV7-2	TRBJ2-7	TGTGCCAGCACCTCCATGGTCGAGCAGTACTTC	CASTSMVEQYF
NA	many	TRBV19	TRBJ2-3	TGTGCCACCGTCCCACTAGGCCATAGCGCAGATACGCAGTATTTT	CATVPLGHSADTQYF
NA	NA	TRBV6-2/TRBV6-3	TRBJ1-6	TGTGCCAGCAGTTACGGTAGTTCCACCCTCAACTTT	CASSYGSSTLNF
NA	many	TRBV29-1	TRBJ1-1	TGCAGCGTGCTCCTTGCCGGTATGAACACTGAAGCTTTCTTT	CSVLLAGMNTEAFF
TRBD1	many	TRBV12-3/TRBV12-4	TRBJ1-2	TGTGCCAGCAGTTTCTACAGGGGGTTCTATGGCTACACCTTC	CASSFYRGFYGYTF
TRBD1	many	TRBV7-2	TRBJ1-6	TGTGCCAGCAGCCCCCGGACAGGGGGTCCGTATTCACCCCTCCACTTT	CASSPRTGGPYSPLHF
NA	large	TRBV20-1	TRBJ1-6	TGCAGTGCTAGAGTAGGGGACGGGGGGCTAAATTCACCCCTCCACTTT	CSARVGDGGLNSPLHF
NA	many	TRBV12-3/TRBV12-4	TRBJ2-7	TGTGCCAGCAGTTTTTCCCAGGCGAGGCACTACGAGCAGTACTTC	CASSFSQARHYEQYF
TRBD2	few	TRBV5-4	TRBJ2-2	TGTGCCAGCAGCCTGGGGACGGGGGGGCGGACCGGGGAGCTGTTTTTT	CASSLGTGGRTGELFF
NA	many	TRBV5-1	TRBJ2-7	TGCGCCAGCAGCCTGATGTGGGACGCTTCTTACGAGCAGTACTTC	CASSLMWDASYEQYF
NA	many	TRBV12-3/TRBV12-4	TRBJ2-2	TGTGCCAGCAGTTTATATATAACAGGGACTTCGAACACCGGGGAGCTGTTTTTT	CASSLYITGTSNTGELFF
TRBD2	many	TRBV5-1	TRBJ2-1	TGCGCCAGCAGCTTGGTTAGCGGGGGGTTCAATGAGCAGTTCTTC	CASSLVSGGFNEQFF
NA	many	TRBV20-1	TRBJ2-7	TGCAGTGCTAGAACAGGCTACGAGCAGTACTTC	CSARTGYEQYF
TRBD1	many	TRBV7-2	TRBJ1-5	TGTGCCAGCAGCTTCTATAACAGGGGGGGCGGCAATCAGCCCCAGCATTTT	CASSFYNRGGGNQPQHF
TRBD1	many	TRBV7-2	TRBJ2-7	TGTGCCAGCAGCACTGACCGGGACAGGTACTACGAGCAGTACTTC	CASSTDRDRYYEQYF
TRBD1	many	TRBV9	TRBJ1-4	TGTGCCAGCAGCGTAGACTTCCAGGGGGGGCATGAAAAACTGTTTTTT	CASSVDFQGGHEKLFF
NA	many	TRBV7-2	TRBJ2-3	TGTGCCAGCAGCTTGGCCTATGCAGATACGCAGTATTTT	CASSLAYADTQYF
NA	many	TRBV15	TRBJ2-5	TGTGCCACCAGCAGAGATCCGGTGACTCGGGGGACCCAGTACTTC	CATSRDPVTRGTQYF
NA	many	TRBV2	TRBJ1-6	TGTGCCAGCTGTACTAGGGTAGAAAATTCACCCCTCCACTTT	CASCTRVENSPLHF
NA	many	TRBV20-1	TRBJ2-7	TGCAGTGCTAGAGAAGTGGGACGGAACTCCTACGAGCAGTACTTC	CSAREVGRNSYEQYF
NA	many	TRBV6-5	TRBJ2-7	TGTGCCAGCAGTTACTCGGGGGGGGCGAACTACGAGCAGTACTTC	CASSYSGGANYEQYF
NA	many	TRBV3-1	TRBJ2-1	TGTGCCAGCAGCCAAGACACCGGGACATTGGGCGATGAGCAGTTCTTC	CASSQDTGTLGDEQFF
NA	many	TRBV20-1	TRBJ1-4	TGCAGTGCCGGACAGCCTGAAGAAAAACTGTTTTTT	CSAGQPEEKLFF
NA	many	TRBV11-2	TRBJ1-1	TGTGCCAGCAGCTTAGCCATGAGGGCCGGGAACACTGAAGCTTTCTTT	CASSLAMRAGNTEAFF
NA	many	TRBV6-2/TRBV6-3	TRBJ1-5	TGTGCCAGCAGTTACATCAGCTCAAGTTATAATCAGCCCCAGCATTTT	CASSYISSSYNQPQHF
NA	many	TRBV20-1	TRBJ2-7	TGCAGTGCTAGACCAATCCGCAGGGAGAGTCTCTACGAGCAGTACTTC	CSARPIRRESLYEQYF
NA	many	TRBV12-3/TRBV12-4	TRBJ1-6	TGTGCCAGCAGTTGGGGACTAGGGGATAATTCACCCCTCCACTTT	CASSWGLGDNSPLHF